These 26 T cell receptor beta chains originate from one sample sequenced in a study of T cells expressing NK-cell markers. One entry per CDR3 protein, without DNA, is what TCRdb gives after re-calling the 5' RACE reads. This repertoire includes 440,000 or so distinct CDR3 sequences. The specimen was blood T cells: a sorted CD56 or NKG2C T cell subset, CD4+ or CD8+ T cells, or bulk PBMC T cells (not recorded which). These receptors were obtained from a woman between 18 and 69 years old in good health.

The V and J genes are TRBV7-3 and TRBJ1-1; TCRdb picks TRBD1, but there is no DNA to check that call. CDR3 length: 14 amino acids. The germline V gene has CDR1 SGHTA and CDR2 FQGTGA. The CDR3 protein is CASSIQGRNTEAFF.

This rearrangement joins TRBV29-1 to TRBJ2-7; TCRdb designates TRBD1, a call that cannot be tested without DNA. CDR3 length: 14 residues. Germline V gene data show CDR1 as SQVTM and CDR2 as ANQGSEA. CDR3 region: CSVQALQGNYEQYF.

The rearrangement uses TRBV5-4 and TRBJ2-7; TCRdb designates TRBD1, a call that cannot be tested without DNA. The CDR3 totals 14 residues. Germline V gives CDR1 SGHNT, CDR2 YYREEE (reference sequence). The CDR3 spells CASSSGTGYYEQYF. The whole variable domain, remainder taken from reference TRBV5-4 and TRBJ2-7, is ETGVTQSPTHLIKTRGQQVTLRCSSQSGHNTVSWYQQALGQGPQFIFQYYREEENGRGNFPPRFSGLQFPNYSSELNVNALELDDSALYLCASSSGTGYYEQYFGPGTRLTVT.

V usage is TRBV20-1 and J usage is TRBJ2-5; TCRdb's D call, TRBD2, is unchecked because there is no DNA. Germline V gives CDR1 DFQATT, CDR2 SNEGSKA (reference sequence). This CDR3 has 14 amino acids. CDR3 region: CSARFGTSRETQYF.

The chain recombines TRBV7-2 with TRBJ2-2; lacking DNA, the TRBD1 call made by TCRdb goes unchecked. The CDR3 runs 14 residues. Germline values: CDR1 SGHTA, CDR2 FQGNSA. The CDR3 loop is CASSPRTVTGELFF.

This sequence joins TRBV6-9 and TRBJ2-3; the TRBD2 assignment by TCRdb is unverifiable without DNA. The CDR3 has 14 amino acids. Germline V lookup: CDR1 MNHGY, CDR2 SVAAGI. CDR3 protein: CASTGGACVYTQYF.

This rearrangement joins TRBV18 to TRBJ2-5; the TCRdb call, TRBD2, lacks DNA for checking. Looked up from germline, CDR1 is KGHSH and CDR2 is LQKENI. CDR3 length: 14 amino acids. The CDR3 protein is CASSPQLAEETQYF.

The chain employs TRBV19 and TRBJ1-1. In germline, CDR1 is LNHDA, CDR2 SQIVND (reference sequence). The CDR3 is made up of 15 amino acids. The CDR3 protein is CASRSGSGVNTEAFF.

The chain joins TRBV6-5 to TRBJ2-3. Germline loops: CDR1 MNHEY, CDR2 SVGAGI. The CDR3 is made up of 13 amino acids. CDR3 sequence reads: CASSYALRDTQYF.

The rearrangement links TRBV20-1 to TRBJ2-1; TCRdb's D gene call, TRBD1, goes unchecked for lack of DNA. The CDR3 runs 16 residues. Germline V CDR1 and CDR2: DFQATT, SNEGSKA (reference sequence). CDR3 sequence reads: CSASAWGGTPYNEQFF.

V is TRBV12-3 or TRBV12-4 and J is TRBJ2-3. CDR3 size: 12 residues. CDR3 region: CASSPQWDTQYF.

The V call is TRBV7-2, the J call TRBJ2-4; TCRdb outputs TRBD2, but without DNA this stays unchecked. The CDR3 is 15 amino acids. Germline loops: CDR1 SGHTA, CDR2 FQGNSA. CDR3 residues: CASSLSAGAKNIQYF. The variable domain in full, with the rest retrieved from reference TRBV7-2 and TRBJ2-4, is GAGVSQSPSNKVTEKGKDVELRCDPISGHTALYWYRQSLGQGLEFLIYFQGNSAPDKSGLPSDRFSAERTGGSVSTLTIQRTQQEDSAVYLCASSLSAGAKNIQYFGAGTRLSVL.

The rearrangement uses TRBV20-1 and TRBJ2-1; absent DNA, TCRdb's TRBD2 call cannot be checked. Germline V gene sequence: CDR1 DFQATT, CDR2 SNEGSKA (reference sequence). The CDR3 length is 15 residues. The CDR3 here is CSATVGAGAADEQFF.

This chain uses TRBV11-2 with TRBJ2-1; TCRdb's D call of TRBD1 is untestable without DNA. The CDR3 is 18 amino acids. Germline V lookup: CDR1 SGHAT, CDR2 FQNNGV. CDR3 residues: CASSLDPPGQGLVEGQFF.

The rearrangement links TRBV28 to TRBJ2-1; TCRdb outputs TRBD1, but without DNA this stays unchecked. This CDR3 region has 17 residues. Germline CDR1 MDHEN, CDR2 SYDVKM. CDR3: CASSNTGAELGRNEQFF.

The rearrangement joins TRBV7-8 to TRBJ1-1; lacking DNA, the TRBD1 call made by TCRdb goes unchecked. Germline assignment: CDR1 SGHVS and CDR2 FQNEAQ. The CDR3 sequence is 15 residues long. The CDR3 sequence: CASTLGVRAGTEAFF.

The V call is TRBV12-3 or TRBV12-4, the J call TRBJ2-1; no DNA is available, so the TRBD1 call from TCRdb remains unchecked. This CDR3 is built from 14 residues. The CDR3 loop is CASSLGGRDNEQFF.

The CDR3 protein is CASSYSAPQGSYNSPLHF. The V and J genes are TRBV6-5 and TRBJ1-6; the TRBD1 assignment by TCRdb is unverifiable without DNA. Germline CDR1 is MNHEY and CDR2 is SVGAGI. The CDR3 covers 18 residues.

The chain has TRBV2 and TRBJ2-5; TCRdb picks TRBD2, but there is no DNA to check that call. Germline assignment: CDR1 SNHLY and CDR2 FYNNEI. CDR3 size: 16 residues. This chain's CDR3 is CASSGVLAGFGETQYF.

This chain joins TRBV28 and TRBJ2-5; no DNA is available, so the TRBD1 call from TCRdb remains unchecked. CDR3 length: 15 amino acids. Germline assignment: CDR1 MDHEN and CDR2 SYDVKM. CDR3 residues: CASSPSGAAKETQYF.

V is TRBV5-1 and J is TRBJ2-1. This CDR3 region has 15 residues. Germline values: CDR1 SGHRS, CDR2 YFSETQ. CDR3 amino acids: CASSYTGSSYNEQFF.

The chain is built from TRBV20-1 and TRBJ2-1. The CDR3 spans 15 residues. Germline assignment: CDR1 DFQATT and CDR2 SNEGSKA (reference sequence). The CDR3 reads CSALSGSSSYNEQFF.

The chain is built from TRBV4-1 and TRBJ1-2; no DNA is available, so the TRBD1 call from TCRdb remains unchecked. Germline CDR1 MGHRA, CDR2 YSYEKL. The CDR3 is made up of 13 amino acids. CDR3 residues: CASNQSPDYGYTF.

The chain couples TRBV12-3 or TRBV12-4 to TRBJ2-7; TCRdb calls TRBD1, which cannot be checked without DNA. The CDR3 has 14 residues. The CDR3 loop reads CASSGMTVAYEQYF.

V gene TRBV30 combines with J gene TRBJ2-3. The CDR3 has 13 residues. From germline, CDR1 is GTSNPN and CDR2 SVGIG (reference sequence). The CDR3 loop is CAWSEDSTDTQYF.

The chain carries TRBV27 and TRBJ2-1; TCRdb indicates TRBD1, and absent DNA this call remains unverified. This CDR3 has 15 amino acids. The germline V gene encodes CDR1 MNHEY and CDR2 SMNVEV (reference sequence). The CDR3 sequence is CASREFVDGVNEQFF.